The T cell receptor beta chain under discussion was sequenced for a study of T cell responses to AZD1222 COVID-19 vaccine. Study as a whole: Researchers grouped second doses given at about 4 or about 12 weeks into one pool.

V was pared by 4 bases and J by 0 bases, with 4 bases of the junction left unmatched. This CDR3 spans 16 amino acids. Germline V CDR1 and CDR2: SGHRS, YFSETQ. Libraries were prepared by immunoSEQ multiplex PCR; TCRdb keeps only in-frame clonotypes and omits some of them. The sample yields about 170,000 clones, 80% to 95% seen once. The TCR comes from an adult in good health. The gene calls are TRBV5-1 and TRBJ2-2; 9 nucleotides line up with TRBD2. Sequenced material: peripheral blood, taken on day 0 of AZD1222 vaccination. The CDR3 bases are TGCGCCAGCAGCGGAGCGGGAGGCACGAACACCGGGGAGCTGTTTTTT. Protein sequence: CASSGAGGTNTGELFF.